Following are 5 T cell receptor beta chains from one sample sequenced in a study of blood T cell repertoires in COVID-19. Sequencing used immunoSEQ multiplex PCR; TCRdb keeps in-frame clones, though not all of them. The sample holds about 240,000 clones, approximately 82% seen once. The sample comprised peripheral blood. The receptor source for this set is a woman aged 18-29 years with acute or convalescent COVID-19.

V usage is TRBV30 and J usage is TRBJ2-2, with 9 nucleotides matching TRBD2. The CDR3 has 15 residues. Germline lookup yields CDR1 GTSNPN and CDR2 SVGIG (reference sequence). Unmatched junction bases numbered 6, after V lost 3 bases and J lost 4 bases. CDR3 region: CAWRRLAEVTGELFF. The DNA of the CDR3 is TGTGCCTGGAGAAGACTAGCGGAGGTCACCGGGGAGCTGTTTTTT.

This sequence joins TRBV10-1 and TRBJ1-6, with unresolved D. V lost 3 bases and J lost 0, with 9 bases in between. Germline CDR1 WNHNN, CDR2 SYGVQD (reference sequence). The CDR3 has 16 amino acids. DNA for the CDR3: TGCGCCAGCAGTGATTGCCCGAGCTCCTATAATTCACCCCTCCACTTT. Translated: CASSDCPSSYNSPLHF.

This clone has a handful of counts. The V and J genes are TRBV18 and TRBJ2-2; D is perhaps TRBD1 (5 bases). CDR1 is KGHSH and CDR2 is LQKENI in the germline V gene. Trimming pared 1 base from V and 3 bases from J, leaving 9 bases between. The CDR3 is made up of 15 amino acids. Here the CDR3 reads CASSPLQGYTGELFF. The CDR3 bases are TGTGCCAGCTCACCACTTCAGGGATACACCGGGGAGCTGTTTTTT.

The V gene is TRBV7-2, the J gene TRBJ2-1, with TRBD2 matching 12 bases. The CDR3 runs to 17 residues. Looked up from germline, CDR1 is SGHTA and CDR2 is FQGNSA. The V segment lost 3 bases and the J segment 1 base; nucleotides outside the gene matches: 4. The CDR3 bases are TGTGCCAGCAGCTTCTCCGGGACTAGCGGGTCCTACAATGAGCAGTTCTTC. As protein: CASSFSGTSGSYNEQFF.

The V and J genes are TRBV19 and TRBJ2-7; 9 nucleotides agree with TRBD2. Unmatched junction bases numbered 7, after V lost 3 bases and J lost 4 bases. The CDR3 covers 15 residues. Germline V gives CDR1 LNHDA, CDR2 SQIVND (reference sequence). CDR3 protein: CASSMGPSGTYEQYF. In nucleotides, the CDR3 is TGTGCCAGTAGTATGGGCCCTAGCGGGACTTACGAGCAGTACTTC.